Each of the 5 T cell receptor beta chains below was sequenced from the same sample in a study of cytomegalovirus exposure and HLA in healthy donors. The PCR ran on 60 Vbeta and 13 Jbeta primers. Data came from immunoSEQ multiplex PCR; TCRdb stores just in-frame clones and leaves some out. The repertoire holds roughly 130,000 clones, with 74% as singletons. The sequencing input was PBMCs. Source of these receptors: a man aged 40-55 years in good health and CMV-seropositive.

V usage is TRBV5-1 and J usage is TRBJ2-7, with TRBD2 matching over 7 bases. Germline V gene sequence: CDR1 SGHRS, CDR2 YFSETQ. The junction had 10 bases not matched to a gene; V was cut back by 4 bases and J by 0 bases. The CDR3 has 16 residues. The CDR3 spells CASSPTGGTASYEQYF. The CDR3 DNA follows: TGCGCCAGCAGCCCCACCGGGGGGACGGCCTCCTACGAGCAGTACTTC. The complete variable domain, with remaining parts taken from reference TRBV5-1 and TRBJ2-7, reads KAGVTQTPRYLIKTRGQQVTLSCSPISGHRSVSWYQQTPGQGLQFLFEYFSETQRNKGNFPGRFSGRQFSNSRSEMNVSTLELGDSALYLCASSPTGGTASYEQYFGPGTRLTVT.

The chain has TRBV5-1 and TRBJ1-4; 11 bases agree with TRBD1. The CDR3 contains 15 residues. Per germline, CDR1 SGHRS and CDR2 YFSETQ. V shed 4 bases and J 3 bases; nucleotides not matched to a gene: 2. CDR3 sequence: CASSGQGASNEKLFF. The CDR3 DNA reads TGCGCCAGCAGCGGACAGGGGGCTTCTAATGAAAAACTGTTTTTT.

V and J are TRBV4-1 and TRBJ2-7, with D perhaps matching TRBD2 (6 bases). V shed 3 bases and J shed 5 bases, with 23 bases lying between them. Germline V gene lookup returns CDR1 MGHRA and CDR2 YSYEKL. The CDR3 has 17 residues. DNA for the CDR3: TGCGCCAGCAGCCACGCGCCCGGGACTCCCTTACATCACGAGCAGTACTTC. Protein sequence: CASSHAPGTPLHHEQYF.

J is TRBJ2-7 and V is TRBV5-5, with unresolved D. The CDR3 totals 15 residues. Between the trimmed V and J ends, which lost 0 bases and 0 bases, there was a span of 10 bases. Germline values: CDR1 SGHKS, CDR2 YYEKEE (reference sequence). CDR3: CASSLGAVGSYEQYF. CDR3 nucleotide sequence: TGTGCCAGCAGCTTGGGGGCAGTCGGCTCCTACGAGCAGTACTTC.

V usage is TRBV6-5 and J usage is TRBJ1-3; D unresolved. Germline CDR1 is MNHEY and CDR2 is SVGAGI. This CDR3 has 13 amino acids. Trimming shortened V by 5 bases and J by 4 bases, and 9 bases separated the two germline ends. In DNA form, the CDR3 reads TGTGCCAGCAGTGCGATCCGGGGAAACACCATATATTTT. Residues: CASSAIRGNTIYF.